This T cell receptor beta chain was found in a study of blood T cell repertoires in COVID-19. About the research overall: The samples span acute and convalescent COVID-19 from the United States, Italy and Spain. The analysed material was cDNA or gDNA that came from T cells, B-cell-depleted T cells, or PBMCs.

As originally analysed: Using reference gene primer amplification, nucleated cell counts were estimated. Clones were sequenced by immunoSEQ multiplex PCR, and TCRdb holds only the in-frame ones, with some missing. The V and J calls and the clone size are those of that table, but D and trimming were determined from the DNA. The profile shows around 310,000 clones, roughly 90% of them singletons. V shed 3 bases and J shed 12 bases, with 9 bases lying between them. The CDR3 has 11 residues. Germline CDR1 and CDR2: LNHDA and SQIVND (reference sequence). Sequenced material: peripheral blood. The chain uses TRBV19 and TRBJ2-1, with D hard to call. The receptor's source is a woman aged 55-70 years with acute or convalescent COVID-19. The CDR3 loop is CASSIESLQFF. CDR3 DNA: TGTGCCAGTAGTATTGAGTCTCTGCAGTTCTTC.